This TCR beta chain was profiled in a study of shared clonotypes between healthy human individuals. The CDR3 covers 13 residues. The V gene end was trimmed by 8 bases and the J gene end by 8 bases; junction bases not matched to a gene: 9. The V gene's germline CDR1 is LNHDA and CDR2 SQIVND (reference sequence). Study observations and caveats: When naive CD4 clonotypes were compared across several donors, approximately 5% were shared.

Each sorted subset replicate got 200 ng genomic DNA, roughly 33,000 genomes. TCRdb's copy holds only in-frame clones and misses some; the assay was immunoSEQ multiplex PCR. The sample contains roughly 640,000 clones, 97% of which appear only once. In regard to this clone: Its antigen is not identified.

Source material: naive CD4+ T cells sorted from blood. Subset indicated: CD45RA+ positively selected. This receptor was obtained from a woman aged 30 to 39 in good health. The chain carries TRBV19 and TRBJ2-1; 7 bases map to TRBD2. The CDR3: CASGPGTTDEQFF. CDR3 DNA: TGTGCCAGTGGACCTGGGACTACTGATGAGCAGTTCTTC.